One sample yielded the 2 T cell receptor beta chains listed below, sequenced in a study of T cells expressing NK-cell markers. TCRdb processed the 5' RACE reads again and assigns one entry to each CDR3 protein, with no DNA. The sample data list around 470,000 distinct CDR3 sequences. Sample: blood T cells: a sorted CD56 or NKG2C T cell subset, CD4+ or CD8+ T cells, or bulk PBMC T cells (not recorded which). Receptors originate from a woman in her 50s in good health.

The chain recombines TRBV7-2 with TRBJ2-3; TCRdb's D gene call, TRBD1, goes unchecked for lack of DNA. Germline CDR1 SGHTA, CDR2 FQGNSA. The CDR3 loop spans 17 amino acids. The CDR3 protein is CASSYQFWGVGTDTQYF.

This sequence joins TRBV5-1 and TRBJ2-5; the TCRdb D gene call, TRBD2, has no DNA to confirm it. Looked up from germline, CDR1 is SGHRS and CDR2 is YFSETQ. There are 13 residues in the CDR3. The chain's CDR3 is CASSPQGAQTQYF.